This T cell receptor beta chain was found in a study of T cell clonality in common variable immunodeficiency. Equal genomic DNA amounts from CVID and control samples were sequenced. Assay: immunoSEQ multiplex PCR; the TCRdb copy retains only in-frame clones and omits some. The profile covers 40,000 to 45,000 clones, none occurring a single time. This CDR3 spans 16 amino acids. J lost 8 bases, V lost 2 bases, and 9 bases had no gene match. Each donor provided roughly 5 to 8 ml of heparinized whole blood. This clone was picked up many times. The read ends 3 residues shy of where the CDR3 ends; the end is completed using the germline J gene.

J is TRBJ1-4 and V is TRBV23-1; 9 bases match TRBD1. TRBV23-1 has ORF status, its function being uncertain. Sample: peripheral blood mononuclear cells. The origin of this receptor is a person between 18 and 75 years old in good health. Partial CDR3 DNA: TGCGCCAGCAGTCAACCACCGGGACAGGGTCGCGAAAAA. This encodes CASSQPPGQGREK. The whole CDR3 sequence reads CASSQPPGQGREKLFF.